These T cell receptor beta chains were read from a single sample in a study of brain T cells in children with intractable seizures. Produced via immunoSEQ multiplex PCR; TCRdb's table is partial and in-frame only. The sample consists of approximately 110,000 clones, roughly 94% of them appearing once. The sample here was peripheral blood, taken at surgery. These receptors originate from a boy under two years old with hemimegalencephaly and intractable seizures. The CDR3 runs from the conserved cysteine through the conserved F or W. D genes are given only for firm matches. Clone size is not always given. Where it is, it says once, few, many or a class for expanded clones.

>TRBV6-5|NA|NA|TRBJ1-2
TGTGCCAGCTACGGCCACTATGGCTACACCTTC
CASYGHYGYTF
>TRBV27|NA|TRBD2|TRBJ2-3
TGTGCCAGCAGTCCCGCGGGAGGGCCGCCCCTCACAGATACGCAGTATTTT
CASSPAGGPPLTDTQYF
>TRBV7-9|NA|TRBD1|TRBJ2-7
TGTGCCAGCAGCTTAATTGCCGGGACAGAGTACTTC
CASSLIAGTEYF
>TRBV6-5|NA|TRBD2|TRBJ2-7
TGTGCCCTCAGTCGGCTAGCGGGAGGCAGTGAGCAGTACTTC
CALSRLAGGSEQYF
>TRBV6-2/TRBV6-3|NA|NA|TRBJ2-1
TGTGCCAGCAGTTACCGCCGTTCCAGGGGAGATATCAATGAGCAGTTCTTC
CASSYRRSRGDINEQFF
>TRBV7-8|NA|NA|TRBJ1-2
TGTGCCAGCAGCCCCACGTGGGCCCGGACAGCTAACTATGGCTACACCTTC
CASSPTWARTANYGYTF
>TRBV18|once|NA|TRBJ1-5
TGTGCCAGCTCCCCCCAGGAAGGGGATCAGCCCCAGCATTTT
CASSPQEGDQPQHF
>TRBV5-1|NA|NA|TRBJ2-5
TGCGCCAGCAGTCAAGAGGGCTTCGTTAGCGAAGAGACCCAGTACTTC
CASSQEGFVSEETQYF
>TRBV28|NA|NA|TRBJ1-4
TGTGCCAGCAGTTTCGACCCCGGGAAACTGTTTTTT
CASSFDPGKLFF
>TRBV5-1|NA|TRBD2|TRBJ2-2
TGCGCCAGCAGCTTGGGACTAGCGGGAGCCGGGGAGCTGTTTTTT
CASSLGLAGAGELFF
>TRBV4-2|NA|TRBD2|TRBJ2-3
TGTGCCAGCAGCTCGACTAGCGGGAGGGCCACAGATACGCAGTATTTT
CASSSTSGRATDTQYF
>TRBV7-3|NA|TRBD1|TRBJ2-1
TGTGCCAGCAGCTTATCTTCAGGACAGGGGGCGACCAATGAGCAGTTCTTC
CASSLSSGQGATNEQFF
>TRBV7-6|NA|NA|TRBJ1-5
TGTGCCAGCAGCTTAGGCAGGGATCAGCCCCAGCATTTT
CASSLGRDQPQHF
>TRBV19|NA|NA|TRBJ2-7
TGTGCCAGTAGTCCCCTCGTGGCATCCCTCTACGAGCAGTACTTC
CASSPLVASLYEQYF
>TRBV11-3|NA|TRBD2|TRBJ2-7
TGTGCCAGCAGCGGGAGGGACGACCACGAGCAGTACTTC
CASSGRDDHEQYF
>TRBV28|NA|NA|TRBJ2-4
TGTGCCAGCAGCACCTCAAACATTCAGTACTTC
CASSTSNIQYF
>TRBV2|NA|NA|TRBJ1-2
TGTGCCAGCACCAGGGGATGGGGAGAAGGCTACACCTTC
CASTRGWGEGYTF
>TRBV28|NA|TRBD2|TRBJ2-7
TGTGCCAGCAGTTTTGCCGGGAGGAATTACGAGCAGTACTTC
CASSFAGRNYEQYF
>TRBV13|NA|TRBD2|TRBJ2-1
TGTGCCAGCAGCTTACCTAGCGGGAGCGTTTACAATGAGCAGTTCTTC
CASSLPSGSVYNEQFF
>TRBV5-1|NA|NA|TRBJ2-5
TGCGCCAGCAGCTTGTGGGCAGTCCAAGAGACCCAGTACTTC
CASSLWAVQETQYF
>TRBV19|NA|TRBD1|TRBJ1-5
TGTGCCAGTAGTATAAGCCCAGGGGGTAGGTATCAGCCCCAGCATTTT
CASSISPGGRYQPQHF
>TRBV9|NA|NA|TRBJ2-2
TGTGCCAGCAGCGTGGGTTCAGACACCGGGGAGCTGTTTTTT
CASSVGSDTGELFF
>TRBV7-2|NA|NA|TRBJ1-5
TGTGCCAGCAGCTTAGTAGGGTTTCCTAGCAATCAGCCCCAGCATTTT
CASSLVGFPSNQPQHF